This record looks at one T cell receptor beta chain sequence and its context. No antigen is known for it. The treatment here: treatment-naive control, cytoreductive nephrectomy. Controls were unirradiated tumors from treatment-naive cytoreductive nephrectomy patients. Produced via immunoSEQ multiplex PCR; TCRdb's table is partial and in-frame only. In the table there are around 18,000 clones, approximately 56% of which are singletons. These data are taken from a study of radiation and T cells in renal cell carcinoma. Notes on the study in general: Tumor samples were small regions of approximately 1 g. Dominant CDR3 motifs occupied more repertoire in irradiated than control tumors.

Here the sequenced sample was tumor tissue, taken from a patient whose treatment was nephrectomy without radiotherapy. The clonotype comes from a man between 40 and 49 years old with renal cell carcinoma.

CDR3 sequence reads: CASSYPSIPQHF. CDR3 DNA: TGTGCCAGCAGTTACCCGTCCATCCCCCAGCATTTT. This sequence joins TRBV6-5 and TRBJ1-5; D call uncertain. The CDR3 totals 12 residues. CDR1 and CDR2 from the germline V gene are MNHEY and SVGAGI. V gave up 2 bases and J gave up 10 bases, with 9 bases separating them.